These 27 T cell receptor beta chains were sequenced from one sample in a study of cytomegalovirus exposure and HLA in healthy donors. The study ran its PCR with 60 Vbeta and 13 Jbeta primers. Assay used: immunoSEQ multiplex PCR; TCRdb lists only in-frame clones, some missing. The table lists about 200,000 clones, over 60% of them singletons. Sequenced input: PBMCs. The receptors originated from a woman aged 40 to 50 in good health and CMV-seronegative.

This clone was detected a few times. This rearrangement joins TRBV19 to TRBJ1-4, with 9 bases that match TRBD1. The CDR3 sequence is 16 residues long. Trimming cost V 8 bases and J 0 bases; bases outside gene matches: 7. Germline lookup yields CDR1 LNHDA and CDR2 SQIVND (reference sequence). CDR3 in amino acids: CASRGQGTPTNEKLFF. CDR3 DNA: TGTGCCAGTCGAGGACAGGGGACTCCAACTAATGAAAAACTGTTTTTT.

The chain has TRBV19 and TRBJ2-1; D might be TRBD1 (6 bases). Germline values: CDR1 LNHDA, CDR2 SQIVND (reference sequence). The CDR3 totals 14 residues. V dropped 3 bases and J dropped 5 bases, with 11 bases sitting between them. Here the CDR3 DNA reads TGTGCCAGTAGTATGGGGACACCCAACAATGAGCAGTTCTTC. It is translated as CASSMGTPNNEQFF.

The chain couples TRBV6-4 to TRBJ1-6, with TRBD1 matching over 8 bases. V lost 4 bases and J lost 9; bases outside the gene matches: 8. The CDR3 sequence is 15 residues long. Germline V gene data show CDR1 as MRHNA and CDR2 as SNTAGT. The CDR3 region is CASSASDRGGSPLHF. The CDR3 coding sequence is TGTGCCAGCAGTGCCTCCGACAGGGGAGGTTCACCCCTCCACTTT.

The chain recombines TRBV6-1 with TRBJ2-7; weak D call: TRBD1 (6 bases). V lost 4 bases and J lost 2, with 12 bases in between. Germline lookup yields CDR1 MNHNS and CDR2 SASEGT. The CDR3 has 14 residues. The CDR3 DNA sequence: TGTGCCAGCAGTGCCGGGACATTGGCCTACGAGCAGTACGTC. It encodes CASSAGTLAYEQYV.

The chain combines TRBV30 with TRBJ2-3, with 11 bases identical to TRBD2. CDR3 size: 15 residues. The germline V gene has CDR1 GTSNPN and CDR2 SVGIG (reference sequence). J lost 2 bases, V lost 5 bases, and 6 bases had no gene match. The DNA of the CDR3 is TGTGCCTGGGGGCCTAGCGGGAGGTACACAGATACGCAGTATTTT. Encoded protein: CAWGPSGRYTDTQYF.

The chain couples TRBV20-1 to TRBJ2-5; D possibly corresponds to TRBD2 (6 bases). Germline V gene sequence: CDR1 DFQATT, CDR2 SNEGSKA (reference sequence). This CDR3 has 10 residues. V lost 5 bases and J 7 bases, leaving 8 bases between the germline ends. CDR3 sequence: CSAREMTQYF. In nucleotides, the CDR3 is TGCAGTGCTCGGGAGATGACCCAGTACTTC.

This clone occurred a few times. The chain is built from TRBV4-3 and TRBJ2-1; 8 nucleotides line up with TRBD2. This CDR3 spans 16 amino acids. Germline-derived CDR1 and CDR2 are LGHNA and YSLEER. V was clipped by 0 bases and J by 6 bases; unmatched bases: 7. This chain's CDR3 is CASSQDRGREVNEQFF. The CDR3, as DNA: TGCGCCAGCAGCCAAGATCGCGGGCGGGAGGTCAATGAGCAGTTCTTC.

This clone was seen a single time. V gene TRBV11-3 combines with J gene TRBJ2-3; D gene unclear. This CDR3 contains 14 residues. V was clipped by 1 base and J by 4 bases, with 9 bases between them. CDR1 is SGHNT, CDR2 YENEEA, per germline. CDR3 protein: CASSLVRSADTQYF. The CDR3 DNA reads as TGTGCCAGCAGCTTAGTCAGAAGCGCAGATACGCAGTATTTT.

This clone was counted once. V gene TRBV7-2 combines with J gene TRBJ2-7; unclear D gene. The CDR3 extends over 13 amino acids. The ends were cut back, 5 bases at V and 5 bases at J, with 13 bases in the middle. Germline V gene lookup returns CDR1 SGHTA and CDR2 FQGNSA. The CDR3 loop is CASSPDLTHEQYV. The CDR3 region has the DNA TGTGCCAGCAGCCCCGACTTGACGCACGAGCAGTACGTC.

Written as DNA, the CDR3 is TGTGCCAGCAGCTTAGGATCCCCAGCGGGAGGGCCGGGTGTGCAGTACTTC. It is translated as CASSLGSPAGGPGVQYF. The J gene is TRBJ2-7, the V gene TRBV7-2, with TRBD2 matching over 10 bases. The CDR3 is 17 amino acids. Trimming removed 1 base from V and 9 bases from J; junction bases left unmatched: 15. Germline loops: CDR1 SGHTA, CDR2 FQGNSA.

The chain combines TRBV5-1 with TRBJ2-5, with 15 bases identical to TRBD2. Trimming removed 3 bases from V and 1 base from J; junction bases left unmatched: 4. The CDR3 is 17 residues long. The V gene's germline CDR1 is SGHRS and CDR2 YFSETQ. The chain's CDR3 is CASSSWTSGRAQETQYF. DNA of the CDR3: TGCGCCAGCAGCTCATGGACTAGCGGGAGGGCCCAAGAGACCCAGTACTTC.

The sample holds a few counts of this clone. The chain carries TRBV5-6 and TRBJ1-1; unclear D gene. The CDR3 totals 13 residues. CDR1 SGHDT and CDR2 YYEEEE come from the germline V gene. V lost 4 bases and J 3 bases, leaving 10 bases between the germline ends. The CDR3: CASSQSQYTEAFF. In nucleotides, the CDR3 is TGTGCCAGCAGCCAAAGCCAATACACTGAAGCTTTCTTT.

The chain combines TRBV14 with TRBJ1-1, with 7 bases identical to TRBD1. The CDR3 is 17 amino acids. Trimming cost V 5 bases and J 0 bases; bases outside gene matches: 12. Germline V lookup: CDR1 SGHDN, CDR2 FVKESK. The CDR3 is CASSARGGEELNTEAFF. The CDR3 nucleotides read TGTGCCAGCAGCGCACGAGGGGGCGAAGAATTGAACACTGAAGCTTTCTTT.

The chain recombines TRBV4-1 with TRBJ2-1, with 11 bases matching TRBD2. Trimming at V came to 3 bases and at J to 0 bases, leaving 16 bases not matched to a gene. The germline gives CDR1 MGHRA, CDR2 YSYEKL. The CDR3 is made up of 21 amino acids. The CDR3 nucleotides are TGCGCCAGCAGCCATCCTACCCCGGGACTAGCGGATATTAGCTCCTACAATGAGCAGTTCTTC. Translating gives CASSHPTPGLADISSYNEQFF.

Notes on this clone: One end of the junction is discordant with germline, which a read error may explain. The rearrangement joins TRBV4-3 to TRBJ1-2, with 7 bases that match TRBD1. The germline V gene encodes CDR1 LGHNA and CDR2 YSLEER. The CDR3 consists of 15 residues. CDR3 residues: CASSQGGTEDYVYTF. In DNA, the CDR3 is TGCGCCAGCAGCCAAGGTGGGACAGAGGACTATGTCTACACCTTC.

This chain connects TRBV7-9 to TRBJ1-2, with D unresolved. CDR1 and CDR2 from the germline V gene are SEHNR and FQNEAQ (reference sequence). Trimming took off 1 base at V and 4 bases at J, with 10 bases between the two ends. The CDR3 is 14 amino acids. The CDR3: CASSLEQKSYGYTF. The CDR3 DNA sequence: TGTGCCAGCAGCTTAGAACAGAAATCCTATGGCTACACCTTC.

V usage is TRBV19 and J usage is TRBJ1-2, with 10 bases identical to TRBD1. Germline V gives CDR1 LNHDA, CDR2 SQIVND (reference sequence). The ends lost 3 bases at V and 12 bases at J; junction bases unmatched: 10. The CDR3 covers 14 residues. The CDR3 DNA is TGTGCCAGTAGTATCGGGACAGGGGAGGTAGGCCACACCTTC. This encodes CASSIGTGEVGHTF.

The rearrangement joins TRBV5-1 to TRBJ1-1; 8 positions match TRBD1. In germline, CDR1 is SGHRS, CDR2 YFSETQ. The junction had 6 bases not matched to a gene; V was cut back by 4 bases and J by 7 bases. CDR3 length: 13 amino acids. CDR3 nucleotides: TGCGCCAGCAGCCTGGACAGGGCCAATGAAGCTTTCTTT. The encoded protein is CASSLDRANEAFF.

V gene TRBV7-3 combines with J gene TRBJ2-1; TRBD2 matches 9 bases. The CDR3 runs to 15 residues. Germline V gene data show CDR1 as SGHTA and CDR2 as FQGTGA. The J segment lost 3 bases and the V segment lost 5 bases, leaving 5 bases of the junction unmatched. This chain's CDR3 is CASSIAGDVYNEQFF. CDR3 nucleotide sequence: TGTGCCAGCAGCATAGCGGGAGATGTCTACAATGAGCAGTTCTTC.

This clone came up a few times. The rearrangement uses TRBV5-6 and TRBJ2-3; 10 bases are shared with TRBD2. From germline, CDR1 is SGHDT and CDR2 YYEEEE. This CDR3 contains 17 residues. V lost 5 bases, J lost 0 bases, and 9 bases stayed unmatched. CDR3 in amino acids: CASRYSGTSDSTDTQYF. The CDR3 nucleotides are TGTGCCAGCAGGTACTCCGGGACTAGCGATAGCACAGATACGCAGTATTTT.

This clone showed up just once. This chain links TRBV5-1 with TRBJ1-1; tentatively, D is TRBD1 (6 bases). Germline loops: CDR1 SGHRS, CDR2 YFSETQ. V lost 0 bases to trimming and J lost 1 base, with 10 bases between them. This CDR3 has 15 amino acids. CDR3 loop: CASSLGGTTNTEAFF. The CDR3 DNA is TGCGCCAGCAGCTTGGGGGGGACAACGAACACTGAAGCTTTCTTT.

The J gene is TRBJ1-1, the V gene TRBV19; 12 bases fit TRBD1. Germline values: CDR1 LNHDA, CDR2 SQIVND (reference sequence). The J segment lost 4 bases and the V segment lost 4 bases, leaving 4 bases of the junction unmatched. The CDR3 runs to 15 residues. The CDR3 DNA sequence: TGTGCCAGTAGTACAAGGGACAGGGGGCCCACTGAAGCTTTCTTT. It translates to CASSTRDRGPTEAFF.

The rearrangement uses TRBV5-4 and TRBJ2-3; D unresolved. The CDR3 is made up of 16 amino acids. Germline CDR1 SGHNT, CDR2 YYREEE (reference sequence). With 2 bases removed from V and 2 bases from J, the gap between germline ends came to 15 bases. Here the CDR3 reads CASSLYREAYTDTQYF. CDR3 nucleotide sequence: TGTGCCAGCAGCTTATACCGAGAAGCCTACACAGATACGCAGTATTTT.

The CDR3 DNA reads TGTGCCAGCAGCTTTTTCCACTCTAGCGGGAATTTACTGAATGAGCAGTTCTTC. Protein product: CASSFFHSSGNLLNEQFF. J is TRBJ2-1 and V is TRBV7-6, with 9 bases that match TRBD2. CDR1 SGHVS and CDR2 FNYEAQ come from the germline V gene. The CDR3 is 18 residues long. V shed 3 bases, J shed 7 bases, and the junction held 16 bases outside the gene matches.

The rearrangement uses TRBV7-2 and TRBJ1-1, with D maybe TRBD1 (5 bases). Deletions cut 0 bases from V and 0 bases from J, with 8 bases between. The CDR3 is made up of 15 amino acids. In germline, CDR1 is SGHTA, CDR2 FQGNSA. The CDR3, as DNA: TGTGCCAGCAGCTTAGCCAACAGGCTGAACACTGAAGCTTTCTTT. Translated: CASSLANRLNTEAFF.

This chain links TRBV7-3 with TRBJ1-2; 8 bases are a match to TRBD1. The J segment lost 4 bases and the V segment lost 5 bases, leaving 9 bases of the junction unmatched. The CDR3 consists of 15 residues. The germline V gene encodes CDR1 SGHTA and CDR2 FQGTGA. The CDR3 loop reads CASSETGTGAYGYTF. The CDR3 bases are TGTGCCAGCAGCGAGACCGGGACAGGCGCCTATGGCTACACCTTC.

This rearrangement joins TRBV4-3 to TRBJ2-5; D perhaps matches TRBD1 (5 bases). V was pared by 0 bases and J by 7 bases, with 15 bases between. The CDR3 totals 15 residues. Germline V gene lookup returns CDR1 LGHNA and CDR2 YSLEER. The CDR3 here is CASSQDMGLVATQYF. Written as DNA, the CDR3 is TGCGCCAGCAGCCAAGATATGGGGCTAGTGGCGACCCAGTACTTC.